The T cell receptor (beta chain) described here comes from a study of T cells after yellow fever vaccination. One entry per CDR3 protein results from TCRdb running MiXCR on the 5' RACE reads. The sample yields a few hundred thousand distinct CDR3 sequences, roughly 20% seen once. The germline gives CDR1 SEHNR, CDR2 FQNEAQ (reference sequence). There are 15 residues in the CDR3. V gave up 5 bases and J gave up 6 bases; unmatched junction bases: 4. The chain carries TRBV7-9 and TRBJ2-1, with 13 bases lining up with TRBD2. The receptor was derived from a man aged 18 to 30 who received the YFV17D yellow fever vaccine. Sequenced material: PBMCs, taken before the yellow fever booster vaccination. CDR3 sequence (DNA): TGTGCCAGCAGCCAACTAGCGGGGGGGCTCAATGAGCAGTTCTTC. Translating gives CASSQLAGGLNEQFF.